The 24 T cell receptor beta chains below come from one sample, sequenced in a study of shared clonotypes between healthy human individuals. Positive CCR7 selection of CD45RO-negative cells yielded the naive CD8 cells, and terminally differentiated effector memory CD45RA+ cells were excluded. The method was immunoSEQ multiplex PCR; TCRdb's version includes in-frame clones alone and lacks a portion of them. The profile shows hundreds of thousands of clones, 90% to 97% of them singletons. The specimen was naive CD8+ T cells sorted from blood. The source is a man under 40 in good health.

The chain is built from TRBV4-1 and TRBJ1-5; no definite D call. The CDR3 spans 15 residues. Trimming took 0 bases from V and 4 from J, leaving 10 bases between them. Germline V gene sequence: CDR1 MGHRA, CDR2 YSYEKL. CDR3 DNA sequence: TGCGCCAGCAGCCAAGATCGTTCAGAAAATCAGCCCCAGCATTTT. It specifies CASSQDRSENQPQHF.

This chain links TRBV10-1 with TRBJ2-3, with no clear D. From germline, CDR1 is WNHNN and CDR2 SYGVQD (reference sequence). Trimming pared 2 bases from V and 3 bases from J, leaving 9 bases between. This CDR3 has 14 residues. CDR3 region: CASSEDVGTDTQYF. The DNA for the CDR3 is TGCGCCAGCAGTGAGGATGTAGGGACAGATACGCAGTATTTT.

This chain connects TRBV9 to TRBJ2-7; 11 bases are a match to TRBD2. The CDR3 runs to 14 residues. V trimming: 4 bases; J trimming: 3 bases; junction bases outside the gene matches: 3. The V gene's germline CDR1 is SGDLS and CDR2 YYNGEE. CDR3 sequence: CASSMTSGNYEQYF. The CDR3 bases are TGTGCCAGCAGCATGACTAGCGGGAACTACGAGCAGTACTTC. Looking up the rest from reference TRBV9 and TRBJ2-7 gives the full variable domain: DSGVTQTPKHLITATGQRVTLRCSPRSGDLSVYWYQQSLDQGLQFLIQYYNGEERAKGNILERFSAQQFPDLHSELNLSSLELGDSALYFCASSMTSGNYEQYFGPGTRLTVT.

The chain uses TRBV9 and TRBJ2-1, with a possible D match to TRBD2 (5 bases). Trimming shortened V by 0 bases and J by 8 bases, and 12 bases separated the two germline ends. Germline loops: CDR1 SGDLS, CDR2 YYNGEE. This CDR3 is built from 14 residues. Here the CDR3 reads CASSVVAGYDEQFF. CDR3 bases: TGTGCCAGCAGCGTAGTGGCGGGTTATGATGAGCAGTTCTTC.

The chain carries TRBV28 and TRBJ1-1; weak D call: TRBD1 (6 bases). Deletions cut 5 bases from V and 2 bases from J, with 15 bases between. CDR1 is MDHEN, CDR2 SYDVKM, per germline. This CDR3 has 15 amino acids. In DNA, the CDR3 is TGTGCCAGCAGTCCTCAAACAGGGATCAACACTGAAGCTTTCTTT. This sequence encodes CASSPQTGINTEAFF.

The chain carries TRBV2 and TRBJ1-5, with a weak D call TRBD1 (6 bases). The CDR3 is 16 amino acids. The V gene lost 5 bases and the J gene lost 3 bases, with 17 bases spanning the gap. The germline V gene has CDR1 SNHLY and CDR2 FYNNEI. In DNA form, the CDR3 reads TGTGCCAGCAGTCGAGTGGGGGGGCCCCTCAATCAGCCCCAGCATTTT. Protein product: CASSRVGGPLNQPQHF.

The rearrangement uses TRBV7-8 and TRBJ2-1, with 12 bases identical to TRBD2. V shed 6 bases and J 12 bases; nucleotides not matched to a gene: 9. The CDR3 has 14 amino acids. Germline values: CDR1 SGHVS, CDR2 FQNEAQ. The CDR3 is CASRLTSGSPLQFF. The CDR3 DNA reads as TGTGCCAGCAGACTGACTAGCGGGAGCCCACTGCAGTTCTTC.

The sample holds one count of this clone. The chain has TRBV4-1 and TRBJ2-1; D assignment may be TRBD1 or TRBD2 (5 bases each). The germline gives CDR1 MGHRA, CDR2 YSYEKL. The CDR3 sequence is 12 residues long. V was cut by 11 bases and J by 9 bases, with 17 bases left in between. The CDR3 is CASGPSLSEQFF. In DNA form, the CDR3 reads TGCGCCTCGGGGCCGAGCCTAAGTGAGCAGTTCTTC.

This chain joins TRBV28 and TRBJ2-2; D uncertain. V was clipped by 5 bases and J by 4 bases, with 8 bases between them. CDR3 length: 13 amino acids. Germline-derived CDR1 and CDR2 are MDHEN and SYDVKM. The CDR3 coding sequence is TGTGCCAGCAGTCCTCTGGGCACCGGGGAGCTGTTTTTT. Its translation is CASSPLGTGELFF. Combining the CDR3 with reference TRBV28 and TRBJ2-2 gives the whole variable domain DVKVTQSSRYLVKRTGEKVFLECVQDMDHENMFWYRQDPGLGLRLIYFSYDVKMKEKGDIPEGYSVSREKKERFSLILESASTNQTSMYLCASSPLGTGELFFGEGSRLTVL.

As concerns this clone: This sample also contains other DNA sequences that code for the same CDR3. This chain connects TRBV9 to TRBJ2-2; the D is unclear. Germline CDR1 SGDLS, CDR2 YYNGEE. This CDR3 has 13 amino acids. Trimming left V 0 bases short and J 4 bases short, with 4 bases between. The CDR3 DNA follows: TGTGCCAGCAGCGTAGCCGGCACCGGGGAGCTGTTTTTT. Its translation is CASSVAGTGELFF.

The chain recombines TRBV7-8 with TRBJ1-3; a possible D gene is TRBD1 (5 bases). Trimming pared 0 bases from V and 0 bases from J, leaving 9 bases between. The CDR3 covers 16 residues. The germline V gene encodes CDR1 SGHVS and CDR2 FQNEAQ. The CDR3 loop is CASSLARATSGNTIYF. As DNA, the CDR3 is TGTGCCAGCAGCTTAGCCAGGGCAACCTCTGGAAACACCATATATTTT.

This clone was detected only once. This chain links TRBV6-1 with TRBJ1-1, with a weak D call TRBD1 (5 bases). Germline V gives CDR1 MNHNS, CDR2 SASEGT. CDR3 size: 11 residues. Trimming left V 8 bases short and J 8 bases short, with 12 bases between. CDR3 sequence (DNA): TGTGCCAGCGGGCAGGGAGGAGAAGCTTTCTTT. This sequence encodes CASGQGGEAFF.

The gene calls are TRBV7-6 and TRBJ1-5, with D possibly being TRBD1 (5 bases). Germline CDR1 SGHVS, CDR2 FNYEAQ. This CDR3 is built from 15 residues. V lost 2 bases, J lost 6 bases, and 14 bases lay in between. CDR3 nucleotides: TGTGCCAGCAGCTTACAGCCGGGGCCGGGTCAGCCCCAGCATTTT. Translating gives CASSLQPGPGQPQHF.

The chain recombines TRBV7-8 with TRBJ1-2, with D maybe TRBD1 (5 bases). The CDR3 is 14 residues long. The V end lost 4 bases, the J end lost 2 bases, and 11 bases lay between the germline ends. In germline, CDR1 is SGHVS, CDR2 FQNEAQ. This CDR3 reads CASSSRTLNYGYTF. The CDR3 nucleotides are TGTGCCAGCAGCTCGAGGACACTAAACTATGGCTACACCTTC.

This clone was found once. V is TRBV5-4 and J is TRBJ2-5; the D call may be TRBD1 or TRBD2 (5 bases each). V lost 3 bases, J lost 5 bases, and 23 bases lay in between. The CDR3 is 17 residues long. Per the germline V gene, CDR1 is SGHNT and CDR2 is YYREEE (reference sequence). CDR3 sequence (DNA): TGTGCCAGCAGCTCGGCCGGGACCCGCCCGCCAATTGAGACCCAGTACTTC. It is translated as CASSSAGTRPPIETQYF.

V usage is TRBV9 and J usage is TRBJ2-3, with D possibly matching TRBD2 (6 bases). The V gene's germline CDR1 is SGDLS and CDR2 YYNGEE. The CDR3 has 16 amino acids. Between the trimmed V and J ends, which lost 0 bases and 0 bases, there was a span of 11 bases. CDR3 sequence: CASSVGPSASTDTQYF. The CDR3 DNA sequence: TGTGCCAGCAGCGTAGGTCCTAGCGCTAGCACAGATACGCAGTATTTT.

The rearrangement links TRBV5-1 to TRBJ2-7; possibly TRBD1 for D (5 bases). Germline CDR1 and CDR2: SGHRS and YFSETQ. Trimming shortened V by 0 bases and J by 0 bases, and 13 bases separated the two germline ends. The CDR3 covers 16 residues. The CDR3 protein is CASSLALDDSSYEQYF. CDR3 DNA sequence: TGCGCCAGCAGCTTGGCGTTGGATGACAGCTCCTACGAGCAGTACTTC.

The chain employs TRBV7-9 and TRBJ2-1, with 12 bases lining up with TRBD2. The V gene's germline CDR1 is SEHNR and CDR2 FQNEAQ (reference sequence). The CDR3 is made up of 15 amino acids. With 1 base clipped from V and 9 bases from J, the junction kept 4 bases outside the gene matches. CDR3 sequence: CASSLGLAGGTEQFF. CDR3 coding DNA: TGTGCCAGCAGCTTAGGGCTAGCGGGAGGGACTGAGCAGTTCTTC.

The chain combines TRBV29-1 with TRBJ1-1; tentative D call: TRBD1 (5 bases). Trimming stripped 7 bases from V and 7 bases from J, with 16 bases between. Germline V lookup: CDR1 SQVTM, CDR2 ANQGSEA. The CDR3 contains 12 residues. CDR3 in DNA: TGCAGCGCGCTAGAGGCAGGGATTGAAGCTTTCTTT. Translation: CSALEAGIEAFF.

The gene calls are TRBV23-1 and TRBJ2-7, with 10 bases matching TRBD2. TRBV23-1 is assigned to the ORF class and has an uncertain function. This CDR3 is built from 16 residues. The V and J ends lost 4 bases and 4 bases, in that order; junction bases with no gene match: 10. The CDR3, as DNA: TGCGCCAGCAGTCCCCCAGGGACTAGCGCAGTTTACGAGCAGTACTTC. This sequence encodes CASSPPGTSAVYEQYF.

This chain joins TRBV5-6 and TRBJ2-1; D unresolved. This CDR3 spans 14 amino acids. Germline CDR1 is SGHDT and CDR2 is YYEEEE. Trimming took 3 bases from V and 6 from J, leaving 13 bases between them. The CDR3 nucleotides are TGTGCCAGCAGCTACGGGTTGGGTGGCAATGAGCAGTTCTTC. This gives the protein CASSYGLGGNEQFF.

J is TRBJ1-2 and V is TRBV7-4; 7 positions match TRBD1. Trimming cost V 4 bases and J 0 bases; bases outside gene matches: 5. The CDR3 has 15 residues. The germline CDR1 and CDR2 sequences are SGHVT and SQSDAQ. This CDR3 is CASSYRQGSNYGYTF. CDR3 bases: TGTGCCAGCAGCTATCGACAGGGATCTAACTATGGCTACACCTTC.

The chain combines TRBV5-8 with TRBJ2-7; 15 nucleotides agree with TRBD2. The J segment lost 5 bases and the V segment lost 4 bases, leaving 7 bases of the junction unmatched. The CDR3 has 16 residues. Per germline, CDR1 SGHTS and CDR2 YDEGEE. The CDR3 protein is CASSARTSGRANEQYF. The CDR3 DNA reads TGTGCCAGCAGCGCAAGGACTAGCGGGAGGGCAAACGAGCAGTACTTC.

The rearrangement links TRBV7-9 to TRBJ2-2; the D is unclear. Germline V gene data show CDR1 as SEHNR and CDR2 as FQNEAQ (reference sequence). The CDR3 spans 15 residues. The ends were cut back, 4 bases at V and 5 bases at J, with 14 bases in the middle. CDR3 protein: CASSSRIKPTGELFF. Written as DNA, the CDR3 is TGTGCCAGCAGCTCCAGGATTAAACCGACCGGGGAGCTGTTTTTT. Full variable domain (rest looked up from reference TRBV7-9 and TRBJ2-2): DTGVSQNPRHKITKRGQNVTFRCDPISEHNRLYWYRQTLGQGPEFLTYFQNEAQLEKSRLLSDRFSAERPKGSFSTLEIQRTEQGDSAMYLCASSSRIKPTGELFFGEGSRLTVL.